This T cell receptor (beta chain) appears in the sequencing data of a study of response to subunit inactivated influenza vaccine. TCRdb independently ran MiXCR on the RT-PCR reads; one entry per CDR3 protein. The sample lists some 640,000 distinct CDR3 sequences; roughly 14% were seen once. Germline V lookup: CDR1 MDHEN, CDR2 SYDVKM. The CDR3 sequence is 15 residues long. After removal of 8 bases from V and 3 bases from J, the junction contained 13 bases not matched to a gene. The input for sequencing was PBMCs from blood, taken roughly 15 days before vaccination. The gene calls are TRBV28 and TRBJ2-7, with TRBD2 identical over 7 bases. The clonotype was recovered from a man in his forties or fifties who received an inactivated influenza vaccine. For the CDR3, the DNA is TGTGCCAGCCGCAAGATCGGGGAGGGCATCTACGAGCAGTACTTC. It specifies CASRKIGEGIYEQYF. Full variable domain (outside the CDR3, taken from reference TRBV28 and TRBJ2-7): DVKVTQSSRYLVKRTGEKVFLECVQDMDHENMFWYRQDPGLGLRLIYFSYDVKMKEKGDIPEGYSVSREKKERFSLILESASTNQTSMYLCASRKIGEGIYEQYFGPGTRLTVT.